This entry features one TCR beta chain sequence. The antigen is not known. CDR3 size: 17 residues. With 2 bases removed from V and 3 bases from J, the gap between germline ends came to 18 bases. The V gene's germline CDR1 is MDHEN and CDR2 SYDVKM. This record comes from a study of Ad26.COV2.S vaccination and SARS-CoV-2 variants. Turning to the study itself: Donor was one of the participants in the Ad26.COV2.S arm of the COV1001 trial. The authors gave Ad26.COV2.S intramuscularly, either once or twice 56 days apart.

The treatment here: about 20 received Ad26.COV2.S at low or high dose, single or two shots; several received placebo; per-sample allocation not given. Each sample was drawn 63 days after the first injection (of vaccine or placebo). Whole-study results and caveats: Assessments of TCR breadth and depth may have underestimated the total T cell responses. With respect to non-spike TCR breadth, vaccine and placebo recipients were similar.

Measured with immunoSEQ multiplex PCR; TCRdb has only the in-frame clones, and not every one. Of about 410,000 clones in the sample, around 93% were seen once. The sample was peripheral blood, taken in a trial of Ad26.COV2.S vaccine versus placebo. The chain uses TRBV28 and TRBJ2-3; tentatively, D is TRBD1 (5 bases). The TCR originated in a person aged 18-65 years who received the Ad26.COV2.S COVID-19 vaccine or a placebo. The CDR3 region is CASSLDGATLRTDTQYF. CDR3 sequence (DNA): TGTGCCAGCAGTTTAGATGGGGCGACCCTACGGACAGATACGCAGTATTTT.